Here is one TCR beta chain with its context. Antigen specificity is unknown. This specimen comes from a study of cytomegalovirus exposure and HLA in healthy donors. The PCR had 60 Vbeta and 13 Jbeta primers. Method: immunoSEQ multiplex PCR; TCRdb's copy keeps in-frame clones and lacks some. Here the sample spans over 150,000 clones, 70% to 85% being singletons. Findings and limits, study-wide: Reports credit the classifier with highly specific, highly sensitive diagnosis of cytomegalovirus status. Analyses of presence/absence relied on an assumption of roughly uniform sequencing depth across donors.

Germline CDR1 MRHNA, CDR2 SNTAGT. There are 11 residues in the CDR3. V was cut by 6 bases and J by 6 bases, with 8 bases left in between. Sequencing input: PBMCs. This sequence was found in a middle-aged man in good health and CMV-seronegative. This chain uses TRBV6-4 with TRBJ1-1, with a possible D match to TRBD1 (6 bases). The CDR3 bases are TGTGCCAGCAGGAGGGGGTCTGAAGCTTTCTTT. This gives the protein CASRRGSEAFF.